The 5 T cell receptor beta chains in this list originate from one sample, sequenced in a study of patients and donors after allogeneic stem cell transplantation. One entry per CDR3 protein, called by TCRdb with MiXCR from the RT-PCR reads. In the table there are 30,000 or so distinct CDR3 sequences, under 7.5% of which are singletons. What was sequenced was blood, either unsorted or a sorted T cell fraction (not recorded which). The receptors were sampled from a human donor who was either an allogeneic HSCT recipient or a stem cell or donor lymphocyte infusion donor (not recorded which). It is not recorded whose cells these are; they may come from a transplant donor.

V is TRBV18 and J is TRBJ1-6; no definite D call. Trimming took 2 bases from V and 0 from J, leaving 5 bases between them. This CDR3 contains 15 residues. Germline assignment: CDR1 KGHSH and CDR2 LQKENI. CDR3 protein: CASSPRFSYNSPLHF. The CDR3 nucleotides read TGTGCCAGCTCACCAAGGTTCTCCTATAATTCACCCCTCCACTTT.

The table lists this clonotype with a few counts. This chain uses TRBV7-9 with TRBJ2-5, with 9 positions matching TRBD2. Germline V gene lookup returns CDR1 SEHNR and CDR2 FQNEAQ (reference sequence). CDR3 length equals 15 residues. The ends lost 2 bases at V and 0 bases at J; junction bases unmatched: 1. As DNA, the CDR3 is TGTGCCAGCAGCTTACTAGCGGGAAACCAAGAGACCCAGTACTTC. Translating gives CASSLLAGNQETQYF. The whole variable domain, remainder taken from reference TRBV7-9 and TRBJ2-5, is DTGVSQNPRHKITKRGQNVTFRCDPISEHNRLYWYRQTLGQGPEFLTYFQNEAQLEKSRLLSDRFSAERPKGSFSTLEIQRTEQGDSAMYLCASSLLAGNQETQYFGPGTRLLVL.

This clonotype has at least ten counts. This chain uses TRBV29-1 with TRBJ2-1; perhaps TRBD1 as D (5 bases). Germline V gene data show CDR1 as SQVTM and CDR2 as ANQGSEA. The CDR3 has 11 amino acids. V was clipped by 5 bases and J by 6 bases, with 8 bases between them. The CDR3 sequence is CSVSRANEQFF. CDR3 DNA: TGCAGCGTTTCCAGGGCCAATGAGCAGTTCTTC.

This clonotype was observed at least ten times. The chain couples TRBV12-3 or TRBV12-4 to TRBJ2-1; the match to TRBD2 covers 10 bases. The CDR3 sequence is 14 residues long. Unmatched junction bases numbered 3, after V lost 7 bases and J lost 3 bases. The chain's CDR3 is CASKGLARYNEQFF. The CDR3 DNA sequence: TGTGCCAGCAAGGGACTAGCGCGCTACAATGAGCAGTTCTTC.

This chain uses TRBV5-1 with TRBJ2-3; 9 bases are shared with TRBD2. V trimming: 1 base; J trimming: 3 bases; junction bases outside the gene matches: 9. The CDR3 is made up of 17 amino acids. Germline CDR1 reads SGHRS; CDR2 reads YFSETQ. CDR3 in DNA: TGCGCCAGCAGCTTGCTAACCCGGACTAGCGTAACAGATACGCAGTATTTT. This codes for CASSLLTRTSVTDTQYF.